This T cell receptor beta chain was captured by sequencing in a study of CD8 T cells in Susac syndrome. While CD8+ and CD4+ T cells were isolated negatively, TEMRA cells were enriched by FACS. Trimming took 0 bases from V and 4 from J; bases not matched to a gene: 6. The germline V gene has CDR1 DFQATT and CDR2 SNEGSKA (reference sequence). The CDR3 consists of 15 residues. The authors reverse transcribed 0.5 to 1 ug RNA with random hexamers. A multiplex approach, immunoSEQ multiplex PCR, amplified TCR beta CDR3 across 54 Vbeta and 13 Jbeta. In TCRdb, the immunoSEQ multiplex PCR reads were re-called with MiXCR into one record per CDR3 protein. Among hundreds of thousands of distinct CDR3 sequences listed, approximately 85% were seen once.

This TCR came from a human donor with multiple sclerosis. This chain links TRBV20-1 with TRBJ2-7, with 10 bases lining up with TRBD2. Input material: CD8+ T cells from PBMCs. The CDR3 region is CSARDTGLADYEQYF. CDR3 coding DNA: TGCAGTGCTAGAGATACCGGACTAGCGGATTACGAGCAGTACTTC.